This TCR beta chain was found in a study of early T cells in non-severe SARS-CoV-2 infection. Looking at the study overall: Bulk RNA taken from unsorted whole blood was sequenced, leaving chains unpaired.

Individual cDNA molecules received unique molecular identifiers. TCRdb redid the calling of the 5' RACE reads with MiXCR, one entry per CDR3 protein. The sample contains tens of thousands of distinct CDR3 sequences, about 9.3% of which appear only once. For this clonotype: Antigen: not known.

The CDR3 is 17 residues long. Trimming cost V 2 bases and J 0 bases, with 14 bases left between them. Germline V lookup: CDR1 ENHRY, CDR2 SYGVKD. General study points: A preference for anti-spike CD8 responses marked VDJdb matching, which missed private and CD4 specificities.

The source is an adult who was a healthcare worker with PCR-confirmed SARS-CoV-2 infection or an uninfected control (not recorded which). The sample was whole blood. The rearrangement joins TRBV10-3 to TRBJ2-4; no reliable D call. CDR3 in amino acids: CAISEDPLAVAKNIQYF. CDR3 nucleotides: TGTGCCATCAGTGAGGACCCATTAGCCGTAGCCAAAAACATTCAGTACTTC.